Listed below are T cell receptor beta chains from one sample, sequenced in a study of shared clonotypes between healthy human individuals. Method: immunoSEQ multiplex PCR; TCRdb's copy keeps in-frame clones and lacks some. The table lists around 550,000 clones, almost 97% of them singletons. The source material was naive CD4+ T cells sorted from blood. The receptors derive from a woman between 25 and 40 years old in good health. Each CDR3 is given with its conserved first and last residue. Each record gives: D gene, V gene, J gene, CDR3 protein, CDR3 DNA. D genes are given only for firm matches.

D: -; V: TRBV28; J: TRBJ2-7; CDR3: CASSRLPYEQYF; DNA: TGTGCCAGCAGTCGACTCCCCTACGAGCAGTACTTC
D: -; V: TRBV4-1; J: TRBJ1-5; CDR3: CASSQPGGKRKDQPQHF; DNA: TGCGCCAGCAGTCAGCCCGGGGGGAAACGGAAGGATCAGCCCCAGCATTTT
D: TRBD2; V: TRBV28; J: TRBJ2-5; CDR3: CASSLSPGTSGRSQETQYF; DNA: TGTGCCAGCAGTTTATCACCAGGGACTAGCGGGAGGTCTCAAGAGACCCAGTACTTC
D: TRBD2; V: TRBV14; J: TRBJ2-5; CDR3: CASSLGLAGVETQYF; DNA: TGTGCCAGCAGCCTGGGACTAGCGGGAGTAGAGACCCAGTACTTC
D: -; V: TRBV11-3; J: TRBJ2-7; CDR3: CASSYGQSYEQYF; DNA: TGTGCCAGCAGCTACGGACAGTCCTACGAGCAGTACTTC
D: -; V: TRBV6-6; J: TRBJ2-6; CDR3: CASSYSGWSGANVLTF; DNA: TGTGCCAGCAGTTACTCCGGGTGGTCTGGGGCCAACGTCCTGACTTTC
D: TRBD2; V: TRBV10-3; J: TRBJ2-2; CDR3: CAISESLGLAGVSTGELFF; DNA: TGTGCCATCAGTGAGTCCTTAGGACTAGCGGGAGTTAGCACCGGGGAGCTGTTTTTT
D: TRBD2; V: TRBV5-1; J: TRBJ2-1; CDR3: CASSLATSGSFNEQFF; DNA: TGCGCCAGCAGCTTGGCGACTAGCGGGAGTTTTAATGAGCAGTTCTTC
D: TRBD1; V: TRBV11-2; J: TRBJ1-1; CDR3: CASSLVQGDTEAFF; DNA: TGTGCCAGCAGCTTAGTTCAGGGGGACACTGAAGCTTTCTTT
D: -; V: TRBV7-1; J: TRBJ2-6; CDR3: CASSSQGRGPGANVLTF; DNA: TGTGCCAGCAGCTCCCAGGGGAGGGGTCCTGGGGCCAACGTCCTGACTTTC
D: TRBD1; V: TRBV11-2; J: TRBJ1-1; CDR3: CASSSDTGGKTEAFF; DNA: TGTGCCAGCAGCTCCGATACAGGGGGCAAGACTGAAGCTTTCTTT
D: -; V: TRBV7-3; J: TRBJ2-5; CDR3: CASSFTGSGGETQYF; DNA: TGTGCCAGCAGTTTTACCGGGTCGGGTGGGGAGACCCAGTACTTC
D: TRBD2; V: TRBV25-1; J: TRBJ2-5; CDR3: CASSEWVSGAETQYF; DNA: TGTGCCAGCAGTGAATGGGTCAGCGGGGCAGAGACCCAGTACTTC